This T cell receptor (beta chain) originates from a study of Graves' ophthalmopathy and Graves' hyperthyroidism. Study observations and caveats: Ophthalmopathy and stable hyperthyroidism were discriminated by a 13-signature model, with over 85% sensitivity and approximately 77% specificity. Blood also held most thyroid clonotypes expanded above 0.001 frequency. In predicting ophthalmopathy progression, the model reached nearly 71% sensitivity and 72.22% specificity.

The study amplified TCR beta CDR3 regions using RNA transcripts. Second-round multiplex PCR came after first-round RT-PCR with HTBI primers. TCRdb analysed the multiplex PCR reads with MiXCR anew, one entry per CDR3 protein. The table includes a few hundred thousand distinct CDR3 sequences, approximately 18% detected once. In this sample, this clonotype turned up many times. Antigen: not known. The sequence derives from an adult woman with stable Graves' hyperthyroidism. The sequenced sample consisted of peripheral blood.

CDR3 sequence: CASSLTQGPVYEQYF. For the CDR3, the DNA is TGTGCCAGCAGCCTTACCCAGGGACCGGTCTACGAGCAGTACTTC. This chain connects TRBV7-8 to TRBJ2-7, with D perhaps being TRBD1 or TRBD2 (5 bases each). CDR1 and CDR2 (germline): SGHVS, FQNEAQ. This CDR3 is 15 amino acids long. The ends were cut back, 5 bases at V and 3 bases at J, with 17 bases in the middle.